Listed below are T cell receptor beta chains from one sample, sequenced in a study of blood T cell repertoires in COVID-19. Clones were read by immunoSEQ multiplex PCR, and TCRdb kept only the in-frame ones, dropping some. This table has about 170,000 clones, roughly 85% appearing once. Input material: peripheral blood. Source of these receptors: a woman aged 80 or over with acute or convalescent COVID-19. Both conserved end residues are part of each CDR3. The order of the fields is J gene, V gene, clone size, D gene, CDR3 protein, CDR3 DNA. D genes are given only for firm matches. Not every row has a clone size; where given, it reads once, few, many or a size class.

>TRBJ2-7|TRBV7-8|once|TRBD1
CASSRTGTNYEQYF
TGTGCCAGCAGCAGGACAGGAACTAACTACGAGCAGTACTTC
>TRBJ2-2|TRBV7-2|few|NA
CASRSGTPNTGELFF
TGTGCCAGCAGGTCCGGGACACCGAACACCGGGGAGCTGTTTTTT
>TRBJ2-3|TRBV7-8|NA|TRBD1
CASSLRTGVTDTQYF
TGTGCCAGCAGCTTACGGACAGGAGTCACAGATACGCAGTATTTT
>TRBJ2-3|TRBV7-8|few|TRBD1
CASSRGQADTQYF
TGTGCCAGCAGCCGGGGACAGGCCGATACGCAGTATTTT
>TRBJ2-2|TRBV19|once|TRBD1
CASSIAPNRGTGELFF
TGTGCCAGTAGTATAGCCCCCAACAGGGGCACCGGGGAGCTGTTTTTT
>TRBJ2-5|TRBV4-3|NA|NA
CASSQDNTVRGETQYF
TGCGCCAGCAGCCAAGATAATACCGTGAGGGGGGAGACCCAGTACTTC
>TRBJ2-2|TRBV5-1|NA|TRBD2
CASSGSTSVNTGELFF
TGCGCCAGCAGCGGGTCGACTAGCGTGAACACCGGGGAGCTGTTTTTT
>TRBJ1-1|TRBV30|NA|TRBD1
CAWSTGGLGAFF
TGTGCCTGGAGTACAGGGGGCCTGGGAGCTTTCTTT
>TRBJ2-1|TRBV10-2|NA|NA
CASSYLADSYNEQFF
TGCGCCAGCAGTTATCTCGCGGATTCCTACAATGAGCAGTTCTTC
>TRBJ2-5|TRBV4-2|NA|TRBD2
CASSLLLSGASSEETQYF
TGTGCCAGCAGCCTTCTCCTAAGCGGGGCATCCTCCGAAGAGACCCAGTACTTC
>TRBJ2-1|TRBV5-4|NA|TRBD2
CASRKPGLAGVNPNEQFF
TGTGCCAGCAGAAAACCGGGACTAGCGGGAGTAAATCCCAATGAGCAGTTCTTC
>TRBJ2-3|TRBV7-2|NA|NA
CASSLQLGALGTTQYF
TGTGCCAGCAGCTTACAGCTAGGAGCCTTGGGGACAACGCAGTATTTT
>TRBJ1-5|TRBV9|few|NA
CASSVMGDQPQHF
TGTGCCAGCAGCGTAATGGGAGATCAGCCCCAGCATTTT
>TRBJ1-1|TRBV5-1|NA|NA
CASSFQGTEAFF
TGCGCCAGCAGCTTTCAGGGCACTGAAGCTTTCTTT
>TRBJ2-3|TRBV5-4|NA|TRBD2
CASSLTSGGTDTQYF
TGTGCCAGCAGCTTGACTAGCGGGGGCACAGATACGCAGTATTTT